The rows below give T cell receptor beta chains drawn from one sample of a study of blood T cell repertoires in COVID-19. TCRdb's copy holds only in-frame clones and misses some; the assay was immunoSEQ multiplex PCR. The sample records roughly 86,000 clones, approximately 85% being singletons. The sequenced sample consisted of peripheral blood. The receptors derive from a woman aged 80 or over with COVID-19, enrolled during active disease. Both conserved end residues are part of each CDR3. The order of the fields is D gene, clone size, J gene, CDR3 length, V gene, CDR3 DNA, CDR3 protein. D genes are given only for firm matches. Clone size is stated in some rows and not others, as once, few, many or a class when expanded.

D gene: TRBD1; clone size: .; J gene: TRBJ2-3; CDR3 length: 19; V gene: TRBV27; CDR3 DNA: TGTGCCAGCAGTTTTACCCCTTACCCCGGGACAGGGGCAACAGATACGCAGTATTTT; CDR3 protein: CASSFTPYPGTGATDTQYF
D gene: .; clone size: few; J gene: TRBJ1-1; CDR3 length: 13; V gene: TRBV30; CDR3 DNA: TGTGCCTGGAGTGGTACAGCGAACACTGAAGCTTTCTTT; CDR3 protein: CAWSGTANTEAFF
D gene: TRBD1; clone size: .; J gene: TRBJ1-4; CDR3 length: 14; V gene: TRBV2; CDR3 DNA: TGTGCCAGCAGCGGACAGGGTTGGGGAGAAAAACTGTTTTTT; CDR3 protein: CASSGQGWGEKLFF
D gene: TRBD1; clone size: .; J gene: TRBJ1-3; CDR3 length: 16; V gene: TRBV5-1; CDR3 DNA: TGCGCCAGCAGCTTAGGGACAGGGATGCGGGGAAACACCATATATTTT; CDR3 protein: CASSLGTGMRGNTIYF
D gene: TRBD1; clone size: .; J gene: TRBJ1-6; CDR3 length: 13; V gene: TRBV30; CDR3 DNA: TGTGCCTGGATGGACAGGGGAGCTTCACCCCTCCACTTT; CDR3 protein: CAWMDRGASPLHF
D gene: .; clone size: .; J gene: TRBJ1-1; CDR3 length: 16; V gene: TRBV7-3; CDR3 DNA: TGTGCCAGCAGCTTGGTCAGGCGGGGAAAGGACACTGAAGCTTTCTTT; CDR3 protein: CASSLVRRGKDTEAFF
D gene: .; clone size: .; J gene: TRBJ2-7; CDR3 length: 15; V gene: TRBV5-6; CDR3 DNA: TGTGCCAGCAGCTTGGTGGGGGGGCCCTCCTACGAGCAGTACTTC; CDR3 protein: CASSLVGGPSYEQYF
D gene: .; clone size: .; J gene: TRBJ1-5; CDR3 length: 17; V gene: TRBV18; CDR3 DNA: TGTGCCAGCTCAGCGCAGGGCGGCCCCCATAGCAATCAGCCCCAGCATTTT; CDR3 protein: CASSAQGGPHSNQPQHF
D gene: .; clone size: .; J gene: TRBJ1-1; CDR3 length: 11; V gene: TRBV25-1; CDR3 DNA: TGTGCCAGCGGAGGAGGGAGTACGGCTTTCTTT; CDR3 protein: CASGGGSTAFF
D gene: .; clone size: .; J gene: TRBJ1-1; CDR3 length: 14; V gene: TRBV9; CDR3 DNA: TGTGCCAGCAGCGTAAATACAGCGAACACTGAAGCTTTCTTT; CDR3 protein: CASSVNTANTEAFF
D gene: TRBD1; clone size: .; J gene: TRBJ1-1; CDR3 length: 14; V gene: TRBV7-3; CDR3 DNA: TGTGCCAGCAGCTTAGGGACAGGGTACACTGAAGCTTTCTTT; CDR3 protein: CASSLGTGYTEAFF
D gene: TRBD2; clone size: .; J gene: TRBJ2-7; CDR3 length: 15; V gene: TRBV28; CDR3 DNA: TGTGCCAGCAGCTCCTTGGGAGCGGGAGCATACGAGCAGTACTTC; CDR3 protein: CASSSLGAGAYEQYF
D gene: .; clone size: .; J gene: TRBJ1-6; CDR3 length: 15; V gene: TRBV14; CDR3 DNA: TGTGCCAGCAGCCGAGCAGAAGGGGGTACTTCACCCCTCCACTTT; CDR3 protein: CASSRAEGGTSPLHF
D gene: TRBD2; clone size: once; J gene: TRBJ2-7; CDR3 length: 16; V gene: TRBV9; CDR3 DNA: TGTGCCAGCAGCGTAGATGGTAGCGGGGCCTCCTACGAGCAGTACTTC; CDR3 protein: CASSVDGSGASYEQYF
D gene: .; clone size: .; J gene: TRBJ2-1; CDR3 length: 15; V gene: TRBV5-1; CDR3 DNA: TGCGCCAGCAGCTTTACAGCGGAGGACTACAATGAGCAGTTCTTC; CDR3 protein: CASSFTAEDYNEQFF
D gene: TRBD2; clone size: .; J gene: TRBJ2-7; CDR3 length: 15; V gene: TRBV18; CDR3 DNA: TGTGCCAGCTTGATGGGGGGGTTGCCACCGGACGAGCAGTACTTC; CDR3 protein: CASLMGGLPPDEQYF
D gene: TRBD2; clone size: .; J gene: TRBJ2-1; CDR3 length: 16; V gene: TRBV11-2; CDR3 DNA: TGTGCCAGCAGCGCCTGGACTAGCGGGAACTACAATGAGCAGTTCTTC; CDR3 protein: CASSAWTSGNYNEQFF
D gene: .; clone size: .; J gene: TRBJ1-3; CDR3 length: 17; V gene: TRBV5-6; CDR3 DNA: TGTGCCAGCAGCTTGGGGGCAGCAACTTACTCTGGAAACACCATATATTTT; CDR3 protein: CASSLGAATYSGNTIYF
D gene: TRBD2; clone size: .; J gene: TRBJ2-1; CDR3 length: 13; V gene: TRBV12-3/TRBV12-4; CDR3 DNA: TGTGCCAGCAGGGCGCGGGAAGCGGGGGAGCAGTTCTTC; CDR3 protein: CASRAREAGEQFF
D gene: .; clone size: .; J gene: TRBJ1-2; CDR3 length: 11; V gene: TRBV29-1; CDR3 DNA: TGCAGCGTTTTATACAGGGACGGCTACACCTTC; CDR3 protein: CSVLYRDGYTF
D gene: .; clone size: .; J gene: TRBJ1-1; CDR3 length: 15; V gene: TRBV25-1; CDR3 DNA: TGTGCCAGCAGTGAATATTTAAGGGGCCGCACTGAAGCTTTCTTT; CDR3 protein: CASSEYLRGRTEAFF
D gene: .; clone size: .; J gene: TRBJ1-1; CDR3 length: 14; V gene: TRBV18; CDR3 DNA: TGTGCCAGCTCTTATGACAGGATAAACACTGAAGCTTTCTTT; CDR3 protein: CASSYDRINTEAFF
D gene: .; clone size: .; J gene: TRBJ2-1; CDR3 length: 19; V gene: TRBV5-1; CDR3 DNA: TGCGCCAGCAGCTTGGGGATTAGGAGTGAGTCTGTCTTTTTCGATGAGCAGTTCTTC; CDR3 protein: CASSLGIRSESVFFDEQFF
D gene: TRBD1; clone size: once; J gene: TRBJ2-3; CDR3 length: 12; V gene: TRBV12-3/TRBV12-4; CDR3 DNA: TGTGCCAGCAGCAACAGGGGGTTAACGCAGTATTTT; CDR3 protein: CASSNRGLTQYF
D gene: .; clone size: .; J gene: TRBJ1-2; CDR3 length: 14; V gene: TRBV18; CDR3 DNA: TGTGCCAGCTCACCAGTGGAAGGGGTCTATGGCTACACCTTC; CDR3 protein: CASSPVEGVYGYTF
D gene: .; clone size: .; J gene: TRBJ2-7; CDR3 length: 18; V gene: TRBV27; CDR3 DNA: TGTGCCAGCAGTTTGTACTTCCTAGGAGCGGGCAGCTCCTACGAGCAGTACTTC; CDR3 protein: CASSLYFLGAGSSYEQYF
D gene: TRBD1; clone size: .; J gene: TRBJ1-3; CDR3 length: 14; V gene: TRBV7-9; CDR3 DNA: TGTGCCAGCAGCTACAGGGGCTCTGGAAACACCATATATTTT; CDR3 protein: CASSYRGSGNTIYF
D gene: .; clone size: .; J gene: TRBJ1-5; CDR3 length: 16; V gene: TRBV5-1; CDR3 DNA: TGCGCCAGCAGCTTGGAGGCAGGACATAGCAATCAGCCCCAGCATTTT; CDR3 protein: CASSLEAGHSNQPQHF
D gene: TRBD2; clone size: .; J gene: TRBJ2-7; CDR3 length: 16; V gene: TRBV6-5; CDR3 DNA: TGTGCCAGCAGTTACTCCCGGACTAGCGGGAGGCGCGAGCAGTACTTC; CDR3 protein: CASSYSRTSGRREQYF
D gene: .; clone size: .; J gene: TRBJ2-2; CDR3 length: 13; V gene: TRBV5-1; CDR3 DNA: TGCGCCAGCAGCTTGTGGGAGTCCGGGGAGCTGTTTTTT; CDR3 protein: CASSLWESGELFF
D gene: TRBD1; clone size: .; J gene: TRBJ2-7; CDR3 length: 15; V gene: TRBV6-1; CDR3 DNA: TGTGCCAGCAGTGAAAGTACAGGGGCGATCTACGAGCAGTACTTC; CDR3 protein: CASSESTGAIYEQYF
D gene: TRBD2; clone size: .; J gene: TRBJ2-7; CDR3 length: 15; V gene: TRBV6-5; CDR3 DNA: TGTGCCAGCAGCTTGGGGACTAGCAGACTTTACGAGCAGTACTTC; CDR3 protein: CASSLGTSRLYEQYF
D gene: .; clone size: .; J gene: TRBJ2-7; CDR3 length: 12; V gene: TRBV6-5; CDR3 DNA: TGTGCCAGCAGGTCCAGTTCCTACGAGCAGTACTTC; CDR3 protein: CASRSSSYEQYF
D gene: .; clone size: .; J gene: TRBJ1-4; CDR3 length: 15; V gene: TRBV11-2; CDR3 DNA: TGTGCCAGCAGCTTAGCGGGGGGCGCGGGTGAAAAACTGTTTTTT; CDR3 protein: CASSLAGGAGEKLFF
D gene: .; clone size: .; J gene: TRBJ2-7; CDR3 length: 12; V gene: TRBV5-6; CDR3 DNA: TGTGCCAGCAGCTCCGGACACTACGAGCAGTACTTC; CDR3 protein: CASSSGHYEQYF
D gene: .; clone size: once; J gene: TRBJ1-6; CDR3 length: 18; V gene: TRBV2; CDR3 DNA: TGTGCCAGCAGCACCGGGAGGGCCTCCACATCCTATAATTCACCCCTCCACTTT; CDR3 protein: CASSTGRASTSYNSPLHF